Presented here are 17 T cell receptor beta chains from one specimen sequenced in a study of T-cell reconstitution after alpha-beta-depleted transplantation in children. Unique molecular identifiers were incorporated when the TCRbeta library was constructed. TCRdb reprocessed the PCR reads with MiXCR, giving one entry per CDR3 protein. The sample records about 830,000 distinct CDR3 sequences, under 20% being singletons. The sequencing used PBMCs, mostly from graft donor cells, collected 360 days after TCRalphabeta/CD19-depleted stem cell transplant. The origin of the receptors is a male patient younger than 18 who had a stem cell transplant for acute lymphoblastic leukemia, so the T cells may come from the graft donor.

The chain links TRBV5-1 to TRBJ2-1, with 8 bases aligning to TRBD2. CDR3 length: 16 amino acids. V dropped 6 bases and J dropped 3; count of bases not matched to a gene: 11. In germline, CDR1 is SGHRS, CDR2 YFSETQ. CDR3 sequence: CASKGIAGLHYNEQFF. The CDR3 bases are TGCGCCAGCAAGGGGATAGCGGGACTCCACTACAATGAGCAGTTCTTC. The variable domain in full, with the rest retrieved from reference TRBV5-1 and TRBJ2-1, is KAGVTQTPRYLIKTRGQQVTLSCSPISGHRSVSWYQQTPGQGLQFLFEYFSETQRNKGNFPGRFSGRQFSNSRSEMNVSTLELGDSALYLCASKGIAGLHYNEQFFGPGTRLTVL.

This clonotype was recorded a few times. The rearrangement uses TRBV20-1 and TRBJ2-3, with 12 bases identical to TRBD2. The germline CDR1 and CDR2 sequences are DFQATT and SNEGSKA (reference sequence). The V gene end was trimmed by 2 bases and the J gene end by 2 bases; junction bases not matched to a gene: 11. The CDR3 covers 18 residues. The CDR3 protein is CSARSYALAGGPTDTQYF. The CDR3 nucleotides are TGCAGTGCTAGATCGTACGCCCTAGCGGGAGGGCCCACAGATACGCAGTATTTT.

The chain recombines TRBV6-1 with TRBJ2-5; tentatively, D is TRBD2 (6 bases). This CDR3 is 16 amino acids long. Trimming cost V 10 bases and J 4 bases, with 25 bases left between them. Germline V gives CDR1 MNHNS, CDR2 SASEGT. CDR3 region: CATYSIPGRGGETQYF. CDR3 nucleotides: TGTGCCACATACAGCATCCCCGGTAGGGGAGGAGAGACCCAGTACTTC.

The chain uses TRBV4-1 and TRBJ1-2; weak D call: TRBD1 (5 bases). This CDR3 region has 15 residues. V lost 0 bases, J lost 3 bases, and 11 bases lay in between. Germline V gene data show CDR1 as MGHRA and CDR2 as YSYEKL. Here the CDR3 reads CASSQEQQGHYGYTF. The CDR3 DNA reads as TGCGCCAGCAGCCAAGAACAGCAGGGACACTATGGCTACACCTTC.

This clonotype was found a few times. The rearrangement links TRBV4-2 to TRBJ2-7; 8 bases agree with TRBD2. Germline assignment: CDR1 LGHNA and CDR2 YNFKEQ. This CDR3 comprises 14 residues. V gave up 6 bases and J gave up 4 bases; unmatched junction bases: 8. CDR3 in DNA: TGTGCCAGCAGAGCGGGAGCTGCTACTTACGAGCAGTACTTC. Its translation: CASRAGAATYEQYF.

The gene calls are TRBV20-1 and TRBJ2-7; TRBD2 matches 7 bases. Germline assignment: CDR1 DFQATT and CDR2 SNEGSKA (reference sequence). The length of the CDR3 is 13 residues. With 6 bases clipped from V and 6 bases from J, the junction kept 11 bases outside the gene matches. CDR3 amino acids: CSAGPRLAREQYF. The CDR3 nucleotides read TGCAGTGCCGGACCGAGACTAGCTCGCGAGCAGTACTTC.

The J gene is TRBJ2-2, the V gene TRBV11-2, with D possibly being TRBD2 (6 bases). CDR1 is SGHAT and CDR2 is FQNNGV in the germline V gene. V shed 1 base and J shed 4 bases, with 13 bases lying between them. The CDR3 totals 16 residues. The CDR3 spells CASSLAPRELTGELFF. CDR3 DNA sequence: TGTGCCAGCAGCTTAGCACCGCGGGAACTCACCGGGGAGCTGTTTTTT.

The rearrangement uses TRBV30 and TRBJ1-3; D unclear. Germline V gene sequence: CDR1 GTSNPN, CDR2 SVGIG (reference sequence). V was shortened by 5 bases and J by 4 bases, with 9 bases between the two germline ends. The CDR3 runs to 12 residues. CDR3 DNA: TGTGCCTGGCTGAACCCCGGAAACACCATATATTTT. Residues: CAWLNPGNTIYF. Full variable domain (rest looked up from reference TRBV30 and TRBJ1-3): SQTIHQWPATLVQPVGSPLSLECTVEGTSNPNLYWYRQAAGRGLQLLFYSVGIGQISSEVPQNLSASRPQDRQFILSSKKLLLSDSGFYLCAWLNPGNTIYFGEGSWLTVV.

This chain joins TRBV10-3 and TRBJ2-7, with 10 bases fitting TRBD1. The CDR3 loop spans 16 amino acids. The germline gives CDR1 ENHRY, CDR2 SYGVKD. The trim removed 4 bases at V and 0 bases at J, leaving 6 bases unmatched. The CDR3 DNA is TGTGCCATCAGTGTCCTGGGACAGGGGCCCTCCTACGAGCAGTACTTC. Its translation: CAISVLGQGPSYEQYF.

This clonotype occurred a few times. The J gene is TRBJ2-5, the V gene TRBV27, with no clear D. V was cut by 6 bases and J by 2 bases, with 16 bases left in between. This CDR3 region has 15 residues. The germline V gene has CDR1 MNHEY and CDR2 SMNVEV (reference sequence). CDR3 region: CASRRRPVPQETQYF. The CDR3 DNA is TGTGCCAGCAGGCGACGTCCGGTGCCGCAAGAGACCCAGTACTTC.

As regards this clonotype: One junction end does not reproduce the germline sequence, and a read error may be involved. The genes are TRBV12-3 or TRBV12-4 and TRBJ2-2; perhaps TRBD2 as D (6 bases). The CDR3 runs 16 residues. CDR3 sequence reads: CASSSLGGPKTGELFF. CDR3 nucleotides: TGTGCCAGCAGTTCTTTAGGAGGGCCGAAGACCGGGGAGCTGTTTTTT.

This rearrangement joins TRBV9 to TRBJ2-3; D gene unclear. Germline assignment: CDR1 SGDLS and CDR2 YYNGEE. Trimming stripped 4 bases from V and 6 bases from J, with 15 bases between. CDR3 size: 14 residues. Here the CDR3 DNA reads TGTGCCAGCAGCTCAATTCTAGGATCGGATACGCAGTATTTT. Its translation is CASSSILGSDTQYF.

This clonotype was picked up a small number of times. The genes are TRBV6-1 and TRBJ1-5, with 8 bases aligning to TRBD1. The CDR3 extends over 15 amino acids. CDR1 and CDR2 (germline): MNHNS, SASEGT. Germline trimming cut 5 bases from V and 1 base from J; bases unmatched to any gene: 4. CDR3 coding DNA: TGTGCCAGCAGTAGGACAGGGATAAGCAATCAGCCCCAGCATTTT. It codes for CASSRTGISNQPQHF.

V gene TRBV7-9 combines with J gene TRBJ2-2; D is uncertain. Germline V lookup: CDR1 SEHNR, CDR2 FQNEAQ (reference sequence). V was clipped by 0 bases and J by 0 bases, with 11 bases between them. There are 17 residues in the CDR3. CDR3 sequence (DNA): TGTGCCAGCAGCTTAGCACCAGGCCCACCGAACACCGGGGAGCTGTTTTTT. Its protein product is CASSLAPGPPNTGELFF.

For the CDR3, the DNA is TGTGCCAGCAGCCCCCTGAGCCCGGGACTAGCGGGAGGGCGCTTAAGGGGGGAGCTGTTTTTT. Its translation is CASSPLSPGLAGGRLRGELFF. The chain carries TRBV11-2 and TRBJ2-2; 16 nucleotides align to TRBD2. The CDR3 covers 21 residues. With 5 bases clipped from V and 8 bases from J, the junction kept 20 bases outside the gene matches. The germline CDR1 and CDR2 sequences are SGHAT and FQNNGV. The full variable domain, completed using reference TRBV11-2 and TRBJ2-2, is EAGVAQSPRYKIIEKRQSVAFWCNPISGHATLYWYQQILGQGPKLLIQFQNNGVVDDSQLPKDRFSAERLKGVDSTLKIQPAKLEDSAVYLCASSPLSPGLAGGRLRGELFFGEGSRLTVL.

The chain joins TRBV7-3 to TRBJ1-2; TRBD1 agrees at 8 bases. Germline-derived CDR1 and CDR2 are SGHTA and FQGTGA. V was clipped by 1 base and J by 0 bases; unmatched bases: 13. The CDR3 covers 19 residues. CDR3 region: CASSLSGGPRTGSNYGYTF. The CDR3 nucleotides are TGTGCCAGCAGCTTAAGCGGTGGTCCCAGGACAGGGTCTAACTATGGCTACACCTTC.

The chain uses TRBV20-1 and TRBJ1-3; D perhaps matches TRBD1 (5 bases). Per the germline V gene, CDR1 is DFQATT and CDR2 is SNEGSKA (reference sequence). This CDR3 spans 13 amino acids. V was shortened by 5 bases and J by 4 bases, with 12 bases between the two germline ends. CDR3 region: CSAQQAYGNTIYF. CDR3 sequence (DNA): TGCAGTGCTCAACAGGCTTACGGAAACACCATATATTTT.